This entry concerns a single T cell receptor (beta chain). Its specificity is not known. The sample comes from a study of cytomegalovirus exposure and HLA in healthy donors. General study findings and limits: Later analysis identified 16,951 TCR beta sequences associated with HLA alleles, using a false discovery rate threshold of 0.05. When a later analysis was performed, an Asian-associated ancestry cluster reportedly had fewer N-insertions than the approximately 690-donor mean.

The PCR was carried out with 60 Vbeta primers and 13 Jbeta primers. Some clones are missing from TCRdb's copy, which holds only in-frame ones; the method was immunoSEQ multiplex PCR. The table shows 150,000 to 200,000 clones, with 65% to 85% occurring only once. Specimen: PBMCs. The TCR originated in a man aged 18 to 29 in good health and CMV-seronegative.

The CDR3 DNA reads TGTGCCAGCTCCCCGGGACATTCCTACGAGCAGTACTTC. Translating it yields CASSPGHSYEQYF. The rearrangement joins TRBV18 to TRBJ2-7, with D possibly TRBD1 on 6 matching bases. V was cut by 6 bases and J by 1 base, with 10 bases left in between. The CDR3 has 13 residues. Per germline, CDR1 KGHSH and CDR2 LQKENI.